This is a list of T cell receptor beta chains from one sample in a study of beta chain features in type 1 diabetes. TCRdb keeps only in-frame clones here, not all; method: immunoSEQ multiplex PCR. The profile shows under 150,000 clones, around 10% of them singletons. Sequencing used central memory CD4+ T cells from blood. These receptors originate from a man aged 25 to 40 with type 1 diabetes. Both conserved end residues are part of each CDR3. Each record gives: clone size, CDR3 length, D gene, J gene, V gene, CDR3 protein, CDR3 DNA. The D gene is left open where the match is weak. Rows give clone size only sometimes, using once, few, many, or a class for an expanded clone.

>.|14|.|TRBJ2-4|TRBV7-2
CASSWVGEANIQYF
TGTGCCAGCAGCTGGGTAGGGGAGGCAAACATTCAGTACTTC
>.|14|.|TRBJ2-5|TRBV5-1
CASSLNARQETQYF
TGCGCCAGCAGCTTGAATGCGCGGCAAGAGACCCAGTACTTC
>many|13|.|TRBJ1-2|TRBV21-1
CASSSRGQGDYTF
TGTGCCAGCAGCTCAAGGGGACAGGGCGACTACACCTTC
>few|12|.|TRBJ1-2|TRBV19
CASTPTGYGYTF
TGTGCCAGTACACCGACGGGCTATGGCTACACCTTC
>.|15|TRBD2|TRBJ2-3|TRBV5-4
CASSFLAGSTDTQYF
TGTGCCAGCAGCTTCTTAGCGGGTTCCACAGATACGCAGTATTTT
>.|14|.|TRBJ1-2|TRBV5-1
CASSLGQGNYGYTF
TGCGCCAGCAGCCTCGGGCAGGGGAACTATGGCTACACCTTC
>.|15|TRBD1|TRBJ2-3|TRBV11-3
CASSPQGDLTDTQYF
TGTGCCAGCAGCCCGCAGGGGGACCTTACGGATACGCAGTATTTT
>.|13|.|TRBJ2-5|TRBV2
CASSGQGLETQYF
TGTGCCAGCAGTGGCCAGGGACTAGAGACCCAGTACTTC
>few|16|TRBD2|TRBJ2-3|TRBV7-9
CASSFGTSEGTDTQYF
TGTGCCAGCAGCTTTGGGACTAGTGAGGGCACAGATACGCAGTATTTT
>few|14|.|TRBJ2-7|TRBV5-1
CASSPLEGSHEQYF
TGCGCCAGCAGTCCCCTTGAGGGATCCCACGAGCAGTACTTC
>few|14|TRBD2|TRBJ2-7|TRBV2
CASRATSGGYEQYF
TGTGCCAGCAGAGCCACTAGCGGGGGGTACGAGCAGTACTTC
>.|14|TRBD1|TRBJ2-5|TRBV7-9
CASRLQGNQETQYF
TGTGCCAGCAGGTTACAGGGGAACCAAGAGACCCAGTACTTC
>few|16|TRBD2|TRBJ2-3|TRBV7-8
CASSLVGGGSTDTQYF
TGTGCCAGCAGCTTAGTGGGCGGGGGAAGCACAGATACGCAGTATTTT
>.|14|.|TRBJ2-3|TRBV5-1
CASSWGAPTDTQYF
TGCGCCAGCAGCTGGGGAGCCCCCACAGATACGCAGTATTTT
>few|12|.|TRBJ1-1|TRBV11-2
CASSLSSSGAFF
TGTGCCAGCAGCTTATCTTCCTCCGGAGCTTTCTTT
>.|12|TRBD2|TRBJ2-3|TRBV5-6
CASSASGGPQYF
TGTGCCAGCAGCGCCAGCGGGGGTCCGCAGTATTTT
>few|14|.|TRBJ2-2|TRBV10-3
CAISEGRGTGELFF
TGTGCCATCAGCGAGGGAAGAGGCACCGGGGAGCTGTTTTTT